Below, 32 T cell receptor beta chains from the same sample are listed, as sequenced in a study of cytomegalovirus exposure and HLA in healthy donors. Vbeta (60) and Jbeta (13) primers were used in the PCR. Assay: immunoSEQ multiplex PCR; the TCRdb copy retains only in-frame clones and omits some. The sample carries over 150,000 clones, 75% to 85% recorded once. Sequenced sample: PBMCs. These TCRs come from a woman in her forties or fifties in good health and CMV-seropositive.

The gene calls are TRBV7-9 and TRBJ2-5; TRBD1 agrees at 7 bases. This CDR3 has 15 amino acids. V was clipped by 2 bases and J by 5 bases; unmatched bases: 8. Germline-derived CDR1 and CDR2 are SEHNR and FQNEAQ (reference sequence). Written as DNA, the CDR3 is TGTGCCAGCAGCTTACCGGGACAGTTATGGGAGACCCAGTACTTC. Translation: CASSLPGQLWETQYF.

The chain recombines TRBV13 with TRBJ1-2, with a possible D match to TRBD1 (6 bases). With 1 base removed from V and 0 bases from J, the gap between germline ends came to 9 bases. Germline CDR1 and CDR2: PRHDT and FYEKMQ (reference sequence). The CDR3 is 15 residues long. The DNA of the CDR3 is TGTGCCAGCAGCTTAGTCGGGGGGCCTAACTATGGCTACACCTTC. Protein: CASSLVGGPNYGYTF.

The rearrangement uses TRBV6-5 and TRBJ1-5, with a tentative D call TRBD1 (6 bases). This CDR3 is 15 amino acids long. V lost 4 bases to trimming and J lost 2 bases, with 12 bases between them. Germline assignment: CDR1 MNHEY and CDR2 SVGAGI. The chain's CDR3 is CASSSRGGGNQPQHF. CDR3 DNA: TGTGCCAGCAGTTCCCGAGGGGGAGGCAATCAGCCCCAGCATTTT.

The rearrangement links TRBV4-2 to TRBJ2-3; 11 bases are a match to TRBD2. The CDR3 loop spans 18 amino acids. Germline V lookup: CDR1 LGHNA, CDR2 YNFKEQ. V was clipped by 3 bases and J by 0 bases; unmatched bases: 8. The CDR3 DNA sequence: TGTGCCAGCAGCCATATTAGCGGGGGGGCCTCAAGCACAGATACGCAGTATTTT. Amino acid sequence: CASSHISGGASSTDTQYF.

V is TRBV7-9 and J is TRBJ2-3; D ambiguous. Germline V gives CDR1 SEHNR, CDR2 FQNEAQ (reference sequence). The V end was cut by 5 bases, the J end by 2 bases, with 8 bases between. The CDR3 is 13 amino acids. As DNA, the CDR3 is TGTGCCAGCAGCCCACTAACCACAGATACGCAGTATTTT. Its protein product is CASSPLTTDTQYF.

The V and J genes are TRBV29-1 and TRBJ2-7; D perhaps matches TRBD1 (8 bases). The V end lost 6 bases, the J end lost 1 base, and 22 bases lay between the germline ends. Germline CDR1 reads SQVTM; CDR2 reads ANQGSEA. The CDR3 extends over 16 amino acids. CDR3 protein: CSVAWGTGGGSYEQYF. As DNA, the CDR3 is TGCAGCGTCGCCTGGGGCACAGGGGGGGGATCCTACGAGCAGTACTTC.

The gene calls are TRBV18 and TRBJ1-5, with TRBD1 matching over 9 bases. V was pared by 3 bases and J by 11 bases, with 8 bases of the junction left unmatched. The CDR3 contains 14 residues. Germline-derived CDR1 and CDR2 are KGHSH and LQKENI. The CDR3 loop reads CASSPGQGNLAQHF. CDR3 in DNA: TGTGCCAGCTCACCGGGACAGGGAAACTTGGCCCAGCATTTT. The variable domain in full, completed from reference TRBV18 and TRBJ1-5, reads NAGVMQNPRHLVRRRGQEARLRCSPMKGHSHVYWYRQLPEEGLKFMVYLQKENIIDESGMPKERFSAEFPKEGPSILRIQQVVRGDSAAYFCASSPGQGNLAQHFGDGTRLSIL.

The chain is built from TRBV10-2 and TRBJ1-2; the D is unclear. The CDR3 has 13 residues. Germline V gives CDR1 WSHSY, CDR2 SAAADI. The germline V and J ends were trimmed by 0 bases and 2 bases, with 4 bases remaining between them. In DNA, the CDR3 is TGCGCCAGCAGTGAGTCGAGGAACTATGGCTACACCTTC. Protein product: CASSESRNYGYTF.

This chain uses TRBV9 with TRBJ1-2, with 9 positions matching TRBD1. The CDR3 length is 16 residues. J gave up 2 bases and V 4 bases, and 9 bases lay outside the gene matches. Germline V lookup: CDR1 SGDLS, CDR2 YYNGEE. The CDR3 loop reads CASSSRGGTGNYGYTF. CDR3 in DNA: TGTGCCAGCAGCTCACGGGGCGGGACAGGGAACTATGGCTACACCTTC. The complete variable domain, with remaining parts taken from reference TRBV9 and TRBJ1-2, reads DSGVTQTPKHLITATGQRVTLRCSPRSGDLSVYWYQQSLDQGLQFLIQYYNGEERAKGNILERFSAQQFPDLHSELNLSSLELGDSALYFCASSSRGGTGNYGYTFGSGTRLTVV.

J is TRBJ1-1 and V is TRBV7-8; D is possibly TRBD1 (5 bases). CDR3 size: 13 residues. Trimming took 1 base from V and 8 from J, leaving 11 bases between them. The germline gives CDR1 SGHVS, CDR2 FQNEAQ. CDR3 coding DNA: TGTGCCAGCAGCTTAGAGGGGTCAGGGGAAGCTTTCTTT. Encoded protein: CASSLEGSGEAFF.

The V call is TRBV5-4, the J call TRBJ2-3; 8 bases map to TRBD1. Germline-derived CDR1 and CDR2 are SGHNT and YYREEE (reference sequence). The V gene end was trimmed by 0 bases and the J gene end by 9 bases; junction bases not matched to a gene: 21. The CDR3 loop spans 19 amino acids. The CDR3 sequence is CASSLGPKDRVFRLNTQYF. The CDR3 DNA follows: TGTGCCAGCAGCTTGGGACCTAAGGACAGGGTGTTCCGGTTGAACACGCAGTATTTT.

The table lists this clone with a count of one. This sequence joins TRBV5-1 and TRBJ2-3; no clear D. Trimming shortened V by 0 bases and J by 2 bases, and 4 bases separated the two germline ends. Germline V gene sequence: CDR1 SGHRS, CDR2 YFSETQ. The CDR3 has 13 residues. Here the CDR3 reads CASSLGDTDTQYF. The CDR3 DNA reads TGCGCCAGCAGCTTGGGAGACACAGATACGCAGTATTTT.

The rearrangement uses TRBV25-1 and TRBJ2-1; 7 bases map to TRBD1. Trimming took 1 base from V and 12 from J; bases not matched to a gene: 6. Germline CDR1 and CDR2: MGHDK and SYGVNS. The CDR3 spans 13 residues. CDR3 in DNA: TGTGCCAGCAGTGAATTAGGGGGCTGGGGGCAGTTCTTC. Its protein is CASSELGGWGQFF. Filled out from reference TRBV25-1 and TRBJ2-1, the complete variable domain reads EADIYQTPRYLVIGTGKKITLECSQTMGHDKMYWYQQDPGMELHLIHYSYGVNSTEKGDLSSESTVSRIRTEHFPLTLESARPSHTSQYLCASSELGGWGQFFGPGTRLTVL.

The genes are TRBV6-9 and TRBJ1-6, with no clear D. From germline, CDR1 is MNHGY and CDR2 SVAAGI. V was trimmed by 7 bases and J by 13 bases, leaving 17 bases between them. CDR3 length: 13 residues. CDR3 coding DNA: TGTGCCAGCACCAAGGACGGGGTGGAGCCCCTCCACTTT. Its protein product is CASTKDGVEPLHF.

Written as DNA, the CDR3 is TGTGCCAGCAGTTACAACGGGGGGGCGGACGAGCAGTACTTC. Translating gives CASSYNGGADEQYF. The V gene is TRBV6-5, the J gene TRBJ2-7, with TRBD2 matching 8 bases. This CDR3 is built from 14 residues. Germline V gene lookup returns CDR1 MNHEY and CDR2 SVGAGI. Losses at the gene ends were 2 bases for V and 5 bases for J; bases not matched to a gene: 5.

This chain joins TRBV6-5 and TRBJ1-5; TRBD1 matches 8 bases. Looked up from germline, CDR1 is MNHEY and CDR2 is SVGAGI. J was trimmed by 2 bases and V by 5 bases; bases with no gene match: 5. The CDR3 runs to 15 residues. The CDR3 protein is CASSRQGAGNQPQHF. CDR3 DNA: TGTGCCAGCAGTCGGCAGGGGGCGGGCAATCAGCCCCAGCATTTT.

The chain links TRBV7-9 to TRBJ2-6; no clear D gene. The CDR3 loop spans 16 amino acids. Germline V gene lookup returns CDR1 SEHNR and CDR2 FQNEAQ (reference sequence). V lost 4 bases, J lost 2 bases, and 12 bases lay in between. CDR3 amino acids: CASSSQVLAGANVLTF. For the CDR3, the DNA is TGTGCCAGCAGCTCCCAGGTCCTCGCTGGGGCCAACGTCCTGACTTTC.

This sequence joins TRBV14 and TRBJ1-1; D gene unclear. Germline CDR1 and CDR2: SGHDN and FVKESK. This CDR3 has 14 residues. Trimming cost V 0 bases and J 4 bases, with 9 bases left between them. CDR3 region: CASSQDYGGTEAFF. CDR3 DNA: TGTGCCAGCAGCCAAGATTATGGCGGCACTGAAGCTTTCTTT.

This clone occurred a few times. CDR3 sequence (DNA): TGTGCCAGCAGTGACCCCCTAGCTAATGAAAAACTGTTTTTT. Translated, it gives CASSDPLANEKLFF. V is TRBV6-1 and J is TRBJ1-4, with unresolved D. Per germline, CDR1 MNHNS and CDR2 SASEGT. CDR3 length equals 14 residues. The V gene lost 3 bases and the J gene lost 3 bases, with 8 bases spanning the gap.

The chain links TRBV9 to TRBJ2-7; TRBD2 matches 8 bases. This CDR3 contains 16 residues. Germline assignment: CDR1 SGDLS and CDR2 YYNGEE. V lost 0 bases and J lost 2; bases outside the gene matches: 7. This chain's CDR3 is CASSVGPGGDTYEQYF. The CDR3 DNA is TGTGCCAGCAGCGTAGGTCCGGGAGGGGATACCTACGAGCAGTACTTC.

The J gene is TRBJ1-2, the V gene TRBV6-5; D gene uncertain. The ends were cut back, 2 bases at V and 4 bases at J, with 8 bases in the middle. The length of the CDR3 is 13 residues. The germline gives CDR1 MNHEY, CDR2 SVGAGI. CDR3: CASSYGEGYGYTF. The CDR3 DNA reads as TGTGCCAGCAGTTACGGGGAGGGCTATGGCTACACCTTC.

V usage is TRBV9 and J usage is TRBJ1-2; maybe TRBD1 (5 bases). Germline values: CDR1 SGDLS, CDR2 YYNGEE. The CDR3 runs 14 residues. Trimming removed 4 bases from V and 3 bases from J, with 13 bases in between. The DNA for the CDR3 is TGTGCCAGCAGCATTCACACAGGCGACTATGGCTACACCTTC. It yields the protein CASSIHTGDYGYTF.

V is TRBV11-2 and J is TRBJ2-5; 8 nucleotides align to TRBD1. Germline CDR1 SGHAT, CDR2 FQNNGV. The junction had 6 bases not matched to a gene; V was cut back by 5 bases and J by 4 bases. This CDR3 region has 14 residues. The CDR3 nucleotides are TGTGCCAGCAGCGCCACAGGGGGTCCAGAGACCCAGTACTTC. It codes for CASSATGGPETQYF.

The chain employs TRBV11-2 and TRBJ2-3, with 8 bases lining up with TRBD2. There are 15 residues in the CDR3. V trimming: 5 bases; J trimming: 2 bases; junction bases outside the gene matches: 6. Germline-derived CDR1 and CDR2 are SGHAT and FQNNGV. CDR3: CASSPERGSTDTQYF. In nucleotides, the CDR3 is TGTGCCAGCAGCCCGGAGCGGGGGTCCACAGATACGCAGTATTTT.

The chain joins TRBV7-6 to TRBJ2-1; D gene ambiguous. Trimming took 2 bases from V and 4 from J, leaving 9 bases between them. CDR3 length: 14 residues. CDR1 SGHVS and CDR2 FNYEAQ come from the germline V gene. The CDR3 DNA follows: TGTGCCAGCAGCTTAAAATCCAGATACAATGAGCAGTTCTTC. This sequence encodes CASSLKSRYNEQFF.

V is TRBV6-1 and J is TRBJ1-5; D gene uncertain. The V gene lost 2 bases and the J gene lost 5 bases, with 13 bases spanning the gap. Looked up from germline, CDR1 is MNHNS and CDR2 is SASEGT. There are 15 residues in the CDR3. In DNA form, the CDR3 reads TGTGCCAGCAGTGAATCGGAGTCGAATCATCAGCCCCAGCATTTT. This sequence encodes CASSESESNHQPQHF.

The chain combines TRBV7-9 with TRBJ2-1; maybe TRBD2 (6 bases). Germline-derived CDR1 and CDR2 are SEHNR and FQNEAQ (reference sequence). The CDR3 spans 14 residues. V was cut by 5 bases and J by 12 bases, with 20 bases left in between. This CDR3 is CASSAGGGGSGQFF. CDR3 DNA sequence: TGTGCCAGCAGCGCCGGTGGTGGAGGTAGCGGGCAGTTCTTC. The full variable domain, in which reference TRBV7-9 and TRBJ2-1 provide the parts outside the CDR3, is DTGVSQNPRHKITKRGQNVTFRCDPISEHNRLYWYRQTLGQGPEFLTYFQNEAQLEKSRLLSDRFSAERPKGSFSTLEIQRTEQGDSAMYLCASSAGGGGSGQFFGPGTRLTVL.

This clone was detected only a few times. J is TRBJ1-1 and V is TRBV19; unclear D gene. V lost 1 base and J 1 base, leaving 7 bases between the germline ends. CDR3 length: 14 residues. The germline CDR1 and CDR2 sequences are LNHDA and SQIVND (reference sequence). The CDR3, as DNA: TGTGCCAGTAGTATAGGGGCTCCGAACACTGAAGCTTTCTTT. It specifies CASSIGAPNTEAFF.

The CDR3 nucleotides read TGCGCCTGCTTAGCGGGCGCGCAGTATTTT. Translating it yields CACLAGAQYF. This chain joins TRBV10-2 and TRBJ2-3, with 7 bases lining up with TRBD2. Losses at the gene ends were 11 bases for V and 10 bases for J; bases not matched to a gene: 6. Germline V lookup: CDR1 WSHSY, CDR2 SAAADI. This CDR3 has 10 residues.

This chain uses TRBV9 with TRBJ2-1; no clear D gene. Deletions cut 0 bases from V and 8 bases from J, with 6 bases between. This CDR3 region has 12 residues. Looked up from germline, CDR1 is SGDLS and CDR2 is YYNGEE. In DNA, the CDR3 is TGTGCCAGCAGCGTAGGAGGATATGAGCAGTTCTTC. Translated, it gives CASSVGGYEQFF.

This chain links TRBV5-6 with TRBJ2-7, with 9 bases aligning to TRBD1. Germline V lookup: CDR1 SGHDT, CDR2 YYEEEE. Losses at the gene ends were 3 bases for V and 0 bases for J; bases not matched to a gene: 7. This CDR3 is built from 16 residues. The chain's CDR3 is CASSSEGQGPSYEQYF. CDR3 DNA: TGTGCCAGCAGCTCGGAGGGACAGGGCCCCTCCTACGAGCAGTACTTC.

This chain connects TRBV2 to TRBJ1-6; tentatively, D is TRBD1 (6 bases). CDR1 is SNHLY and CDR2 is FYNNEI in the germline V gene. V was pared by 6 bases and J by 9 bases, with 18 bases between. CDR3 size: 15 residues. This chain's CDR3 is CASSPRPGVGSPLHF. The CDR3 DNA sequence: TGTGCCAGCAGCCCGAGACCAGGGGTCGGTTCACCCCTCCACTTT. Full variable domain (outside the CDR3, taken from reference TRBV2 and TRBJ1-6): EPEVTQTPSHQVTQMGQEVILRCVPISNHLYFYWYRQILGQKVEFLVSFYNNEISEKSEIFDDQFSVERPDGSNFTLKIRSTKLEDSAMYFCASSPRPGVGSPLHFGNGTRLTVT.